This entry concerns a single TCR beta chain. Its antigen is as yet unknown. The data were obtained in a study of T and B cells in COVID-19 patients. From blood, about 220-500 ng of genomic DNA served as TRB template. Losses at the gene ends were 6 bases for V and 6 bases for J; bases not matched to a gene: 8. The CDR3 covers 15 residues. Germline values: CDR1 MNHEY, CDR2 SVGEGT. BIOMED2 TRB-A/B primer pools were used in multiplex TRB PCR. TCRdb processed the multiplex PCR reads anew with MiXCR; each CDR3 protein has one entry. The sample has fewer than 9,500 distinct CDR3 sequences, roughly 29% seen once; the top ten hold about 20%. The study's findings and limits: In COVID-19 patients, T cell receptor beta variable and joining gene use was reportedly strongly skewed.

Sequences were obtained from blood. This TCR was sampled from a human donor who had recovered from COVID-19. The chain carries TRBV6-2 or TRBV6-3 and TRBJ1-6; 7 bases fit TRBD1. The CDR3 nucleotides are TGTGCCAGCAGCTACGGGACAGTTCGTAATTCACCCCTCCACTTT. Protein sequence: CASSYGTVRNSPLHF.